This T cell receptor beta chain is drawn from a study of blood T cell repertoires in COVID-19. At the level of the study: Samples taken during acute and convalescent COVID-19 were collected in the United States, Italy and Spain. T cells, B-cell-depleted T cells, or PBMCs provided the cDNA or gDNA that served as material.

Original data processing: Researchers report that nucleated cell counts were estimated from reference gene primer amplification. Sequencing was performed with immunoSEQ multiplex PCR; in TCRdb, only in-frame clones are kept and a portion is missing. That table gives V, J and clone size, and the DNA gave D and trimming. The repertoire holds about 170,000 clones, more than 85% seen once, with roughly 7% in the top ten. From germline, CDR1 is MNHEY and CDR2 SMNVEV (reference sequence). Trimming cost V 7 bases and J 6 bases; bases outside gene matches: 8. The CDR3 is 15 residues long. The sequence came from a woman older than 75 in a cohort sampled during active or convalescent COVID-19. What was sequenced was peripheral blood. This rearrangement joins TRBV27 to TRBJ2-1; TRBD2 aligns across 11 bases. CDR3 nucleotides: TGTGCCAGCACCCTACTAGCGGGGGATTTCAATGAGCAGTTCTTC. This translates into CASTLLAGDFNEQFF.